Reported below is one TCR beta chain. The table came from immunoSEQ multiplex PCR; TCRdb's copy has only in-frame clones and leaves some out. The sample includes approximately 500,000 clones, around nine tenths of them seen just once. The record originates from a study of Ad26.COV2.S vaccination and SARS-CoV-2 variants. The ends were cut back, 11 bases at V and 2 bases at J, with 18 bases in the middle. In germline, CDR1 is MDHEN, CDR2 SYDVKM. The CDR3 length is 14 residues. Noted treatment: roughly 18 received Ad26.COV2.S at low or high dose, single or two shots; several received placebo; per-sample allocation not given. Collection of samples fell on day 63 after the first vaccine or placebo injection.

The TCR was taken from a person aged 18 to 59 who received the Ad26.COV2.S COVID-19 vaccine or a placebo. The starting material was peripheral blood, obtained in a trial of Ad26.COV2.S vaccine versus placebo. The chain joins TRBV28 to TRBJ1-1, with D perhaps matching TRBD1 (6 bases). The CDR3 nucleotides read TGTGCCGCGACTCGGGACAACGCCAACACTGAAGCTTTCTTT. Its translation: CAATRDNANTEAFF.